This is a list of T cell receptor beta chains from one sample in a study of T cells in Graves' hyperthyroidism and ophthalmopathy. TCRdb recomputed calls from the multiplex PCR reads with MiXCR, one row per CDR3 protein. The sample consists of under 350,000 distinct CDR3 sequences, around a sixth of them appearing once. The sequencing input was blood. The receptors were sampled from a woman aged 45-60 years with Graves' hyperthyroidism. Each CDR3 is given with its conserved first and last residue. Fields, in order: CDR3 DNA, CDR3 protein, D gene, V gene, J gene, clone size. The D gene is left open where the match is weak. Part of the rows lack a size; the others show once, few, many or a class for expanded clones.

cdr3_nt: TGTGCCAGCAGCTTAGGCGGGCTTCGGAGCAATCAGCCCCAGCATTTT; cdr3_aa: CASSLGGLRSNQPQHF; d_call: .; v_call: TRBV13; j_call: TRBJ1-5; clone_size: many
cdr3_nt: TGTGCCAGCTCTACTACCTGGAGCACCGGGGAGCTGTTTTTT; cdr3_aa: CASSTTWSTGELFF; d_call: .; v_call: TRBV27; j_call: TRBJ2-2; clone_size: .
cdr3_nt: TGTGCCAGCAGAGCCACTAGTAAAAACGTTGATACGCAGTATTTT; cdr3_aa: CASRATSKNVDTQYF; d_call: .; v_call: TRBV6-2/TRBV6-3; j_call: TRBJ2-3; clone_size: .
cdr3_nt: TGCGCCAGCAGCTTGGCCTACGGCGGGTTATACACTGAAGCTTTCTTT; cdr3_aa: CASSLAYGGLYTEAFF; d_call: .; v_call: TRBV5-1; j_call: TRBJ1-1; clone_size: .
cdr3_nt: TGTGCCAGCAGCTCGTGGGTGACGGACAGGGACAACTACGAGCAGTACTTC; cdr3_aa: CASSSWVTDRDNYEQYF; d_call: TRBD1; v_call: TRBV11-3; j_call: TRBJ2-7; clone_size: many
cdr3_nt: TGTGCCAGCAGTTTCGGGCAAGACGAGCAGTTCTTC; cdr3_aa: CASSFGQDEQFF; d_call: .; v_call: TRBV12-3/TRBV12-4; j_call: TRBJ2-1; clone_size: many
cdr3_nt: TGCAGTGCTAGAGATCTGGATCATGTGTCAGCAGGGAAGATTTTTGCTGAAGCTTTCTTT; cdr3_aa: CSARDLDHVSAGKIFAEAFF; d_call: .; v_call: TRBV20-1; j_call: TRBJ1-1; clone_size: .
cdr3_nt: TGCAGTGCTAGAGAACGGACATTGCATCAGCCCCAGCATTTT; cdr3_aa: CSARERTLHQPQHF; d_call: .; v_call: TRBV20-1; j_call: TRBJ1-5; clone_size: once
cdr3_nt: TGTGCCAGCAGCCAAGGAACCTTTTCTAACTATGGCTACACCTTC; cdr3_aa: CASSQGTFSNYGYTF; d_call: .; v_call: TRBV3-1; j_call: TRBJ1-2; clone_size: many
cdr3_nt: TGTGCCAGCAGTGAAGTAAGCGGCGTCCTCGTCTATAGCAATCAGCCCCAGCATTTT; cdr3_aa: CASSEVSGVLVYSNQPQHF; d_call: .; v_call: TRBV6-1; j_call: TRBJ1-5; clone_size: .
cdr3_nt: TGTGCCACCAAAGGGGGGGCAACGGACACTGAAGCTTTCTTT; cdr3_aa: CATKGGATDTEAFF; d_call: .; v_call: TRBV24-1; j_call: TRBJ1-1; clone_size: .